This T cell receptor beta chain was captured by sequencing in a study of T-cell memory formation after mild COVID-19. The CDR3 has 14 residues. Trimming pared 4 bases from V and 4 bases from J, leaving 12 bases between. Germline V lookup: CDR1 MGHRA, CDR2 YSYEKL. TCR alpha and TCR beta cDNA libraries carrying sample barcodes and UMIs were produced by 5'RACE using constant-segment primers. TCRdb ran MiXCR on the 5' RACE reads and lists one entry per CDR3 protein. The table records approximately 300,000 distinct CDR3 sequences, approximately 7.6% of them present only once. This clonotype showed up many times.

The receptor comes from a young man who had mild COVID-19 (a few samples of this study predate the infection). Cell type and time point are not known. This chain uses TRBV4-1 with TRBJ2-3; TRBD1 or TRBD2 may be the D gene (5 bases each). Specimen: PBMCs or a T cell subset sorted from them (not recorded which). CDR3 in DNA: TGCGCCAGCAGCCTCCTGGGGACCGCAGATACGCAGTATTTT. This encodes CASSLLGTADTQYF.